This record concerns one T cell receptor beta chain sequence. Antigen: not known. The sample originates from a study of cytomegalovirus exposure and HLA in healthy donors. Study at large: From donors who were HLA-typed, an early data release held 80 million to 85 million unique TCRs. The Caucasian-associated ancestry cluster contained 81% of the roughly 370 genotyped donors. Regarding the study as a whole: Researchers counted 180 or so TCR beta chains as cytomegalovirus-associated. Presence/absence analysis assumed near-uniform sequencing depth across donors.

The primer mix had 60 Vbeta and 13 Jbeta primers. Only in-frame clones appear in the TCRdb table, and some are missing; sequencing was by immunoSEQ multiplex PCR. The sample has about 200,000 clones, 70% to 80% seen once. The CDR3 spans 16 residues. Germline V gene data show CDR1 as SEHNR and CDR2 as FQNEAQ (reference sequence). J was trimmed by 1 base and V by 5 bases; bases with no gene match: 8. The source of this sequence is a woman in her 30s in good health and CMV-seronegative. Sequenced sample: PBMCs. The chain carries TRBV7-9 and TRBJ2-3, with 8 bases matching TRBD2. The CDR3 DNA is TGTGCCAGCAGCCCTCACGGGGGGGCAGGCACAGATACGCAGTATTTT. This gives the protein CASSPHGGAGTDTQYF.